A few counts support the clone carrying this T cell receptor beta chain. Its cognate antigen is unknown. The data were taken from a study of T cells in Graves' hyperthyroidism and ophthalmopathy. Notes on the study in general: Ophthalmopathy, which appeared later, was predicted by the model a median around 6.9 months before onset.

Ophthalmopathy in the patients scored at least 3 on Clinical Activity Score and at least 4 on NOSPECS grade, lasting under 3 months. The diagnoses drew upon clinical symptoms, serum thyroxine and TRAb, thyroid ultrasound and orbital computed tomography. Researchers took RNA transcripts and amplified the TCR beta CDR3 regions from them. Initially, a first-round RT-PCR of the TCR CDR3 employed the HTBI primer set. TCRdb re-analysed the multiplex PCR reads in MiXCR, keeping a single row per CDR3 protein. The sample has 490,000 or so distinct CDR3 sequences; about 20% are singletons. Germline V gene lookup returns CDR1 SEHNR and CDR2 FQNEAQ (reference sequence). This CDR3 contains 11 residues.

Sequenced: blood. The receptor's source is a woman in her 70s with Graves' ophthalmopathy. The chain joins TRBV7-9 to TRBJ2-1; D perhaps matches TRBD2 (6 bases). DNA of the CDR3: TGTGCAGTACTAGCTTACAATGAGCAGTTCTTC. It translates to CAVLAYNEQFF.